This entry is about one T cell receptor beta chain. No antigen is known for it. The sample carries other DNA sequences with the same CDR3. The record originates from a study of cytomegalovirus exposure and HLA in healthy donors. General study points: A cluster of highly shared sequence variants was likely a sequencing artifact. TCR beta chains numbering approximately 150 were designated cytomegalovirus-associated.

V lost 0 bases, J lost 4 bases, and 4 bases stayed unmatched. This CDR3 region has 15 residues. The germline CDR1 and CDR2 sequences are SGHRS and YFSETQ. 13 Jbeta primers and 60 Vbeta primers were used for the PCR. The data were produced by immunoSEQ multiplex PCR, yet TCRdb's version contains in-frame clones alone and is incomplete. Recorded for this sample: some 110,000 clones. This sequence was found in a man under 40 in good health and CMV-seronegative. Sequencing was performed on PBMCs. The chain recombines TRBV5-1 with TRBJ2-1, with 7 bases lining up with TRBD2. CDR3 in DNA: TGCGCCAGCAGCTTGGTGTCTAGCGGATACAATGAGCAGTTCTTC. This gives the protein CASSLVSSGYNEQFF. The full variable domain, completed using reference TRBV5-1 and TRBJ2-1, is KAGVTQTPRYLIKTRGQQVTLSCSPISGHRSVSWYQQTPGQGLQFLFEYFSETQRNKGNFPGRFSGRQFSNSRSEMNVSTLELGDSALYLCASSLVSSGYNEQFFGPGTRLTVL.